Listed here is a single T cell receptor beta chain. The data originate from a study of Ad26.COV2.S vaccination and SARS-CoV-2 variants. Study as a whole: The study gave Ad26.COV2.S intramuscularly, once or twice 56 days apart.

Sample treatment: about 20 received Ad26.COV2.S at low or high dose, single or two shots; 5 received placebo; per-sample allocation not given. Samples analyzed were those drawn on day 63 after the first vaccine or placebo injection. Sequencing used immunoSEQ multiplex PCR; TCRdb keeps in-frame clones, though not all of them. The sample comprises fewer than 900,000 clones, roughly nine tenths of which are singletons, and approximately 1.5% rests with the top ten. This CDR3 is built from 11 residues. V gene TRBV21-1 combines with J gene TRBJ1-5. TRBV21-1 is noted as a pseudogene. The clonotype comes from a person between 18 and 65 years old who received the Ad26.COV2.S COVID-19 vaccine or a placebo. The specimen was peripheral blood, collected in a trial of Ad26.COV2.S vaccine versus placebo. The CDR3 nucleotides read TGTGCCAGCATCAAGGGGAAGCCCCAGCATTTT. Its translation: CASIKGKPQHF.